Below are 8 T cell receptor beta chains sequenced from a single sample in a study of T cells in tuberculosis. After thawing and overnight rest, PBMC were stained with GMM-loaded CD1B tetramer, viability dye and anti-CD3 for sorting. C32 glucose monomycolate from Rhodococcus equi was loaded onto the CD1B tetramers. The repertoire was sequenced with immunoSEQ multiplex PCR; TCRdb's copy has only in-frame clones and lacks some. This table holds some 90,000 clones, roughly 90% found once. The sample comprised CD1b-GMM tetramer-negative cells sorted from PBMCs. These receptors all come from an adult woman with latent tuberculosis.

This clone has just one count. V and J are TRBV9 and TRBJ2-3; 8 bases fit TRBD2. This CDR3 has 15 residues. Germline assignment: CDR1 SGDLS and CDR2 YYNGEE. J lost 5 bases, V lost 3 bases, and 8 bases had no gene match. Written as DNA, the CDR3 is TGTGCCAGCAGCGAGGACGGGGGGGTGGGAGATACGCAGTATTTT. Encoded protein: CASSEDGGVGDTQYF.

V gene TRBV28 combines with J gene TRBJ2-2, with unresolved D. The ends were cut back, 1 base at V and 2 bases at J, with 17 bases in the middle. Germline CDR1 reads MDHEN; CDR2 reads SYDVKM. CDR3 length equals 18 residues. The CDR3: CASSLSRSLAGNTGELFF. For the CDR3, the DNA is TGTGCCAGCAGTTTATCCCGCAGCTTGGCAGGCAACACCGGGGAGCTGTTTTTT.

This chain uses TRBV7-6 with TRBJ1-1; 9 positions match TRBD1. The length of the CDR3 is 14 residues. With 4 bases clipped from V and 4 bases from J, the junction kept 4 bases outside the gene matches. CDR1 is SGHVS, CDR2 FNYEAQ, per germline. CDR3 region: CASSSIQGATEAFF. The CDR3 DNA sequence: TGTGCCAGCAGCTCTATACAGGGGGCCACTGAAGCTTTCTTT.

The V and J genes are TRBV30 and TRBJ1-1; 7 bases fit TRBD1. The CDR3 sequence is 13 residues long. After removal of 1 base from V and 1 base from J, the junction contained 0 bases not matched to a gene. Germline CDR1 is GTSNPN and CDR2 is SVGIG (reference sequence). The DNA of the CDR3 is TGTGCCTGGAGTGACAGGGGGAACACTGAAGCTTTCTTT. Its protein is CAWSDRGNTEAFF.

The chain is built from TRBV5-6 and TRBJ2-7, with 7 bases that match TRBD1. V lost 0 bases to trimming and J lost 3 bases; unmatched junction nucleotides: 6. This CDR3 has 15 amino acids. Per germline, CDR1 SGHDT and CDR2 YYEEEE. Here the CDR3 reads CASSLAGQIFYEQYV. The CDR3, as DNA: TGTGCCAGCAGCTTGGCGGGACAGATCTTCTACGAGCAGTACGTC.

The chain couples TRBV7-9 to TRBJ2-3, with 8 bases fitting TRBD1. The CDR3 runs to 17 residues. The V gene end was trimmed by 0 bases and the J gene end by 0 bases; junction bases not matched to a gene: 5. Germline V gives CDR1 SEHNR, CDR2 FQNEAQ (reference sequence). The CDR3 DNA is TGTGCCAGCAGCTTAGCCGGACAGGGAATAAGCACAGATACGCAGTATTTT. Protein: CASSLAGQGISTDTQYF.

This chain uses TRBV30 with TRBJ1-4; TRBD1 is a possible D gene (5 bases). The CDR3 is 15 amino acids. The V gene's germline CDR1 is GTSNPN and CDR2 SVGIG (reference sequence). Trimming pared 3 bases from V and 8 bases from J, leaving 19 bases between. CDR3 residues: CAWSLRQINVEKLFF. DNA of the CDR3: TGTGCCTGGAGCTTACGACAGATTAATGTGGAAAAACTGTTTTTT. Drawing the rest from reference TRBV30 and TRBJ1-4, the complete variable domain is SQTIHQWPATLVQPVGSPLSLECTVEGTSNPNLYWYRQAAGRGLQLLFYSVGIGQISSEVPQNLSASRPQDRQFILSSKKLLLSDSGFYLCAWSLRQINVEKLFFGSGTQLSVL.

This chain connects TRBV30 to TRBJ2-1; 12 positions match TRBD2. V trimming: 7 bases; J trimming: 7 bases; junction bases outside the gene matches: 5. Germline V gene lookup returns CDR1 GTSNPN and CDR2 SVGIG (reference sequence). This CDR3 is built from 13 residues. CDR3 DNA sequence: TGTGCCTTGCTAGCGGGGGGGCCAAATGAGCAGTTCTTC. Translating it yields CALLAGGPNEQFF.